The present T cell receptor beta chain was sequenced within a study of blood T cell repertoires in COVID-19. The overall study: Samples came from the United States, Italy and Spain, spanning acute and convalescent COVID-19. The analysed material was cDNA or gDNA that came from T cells, B-cell-depleted T cells, or PBMCs.

Individuals aged about 18 to 89 years were recruited from 24 US areas. Participant reports of clinical history set cohort assignment. The germline V gene encodes CDR1 SGHAT and CDR2 FQNNGV. Germline trimming cut 2 bases from V and 8 bases from J; bases unmatched to any gene: 8. The CDR3 has 14 amino acids. TCRdb's table, derived via immunoSEQ multiplex PCR, lists solely in-frame clones and lacks some. Here the sample spans hundreds of thousands of clones, about 86% being singletons. Sequencing input: PBMCs or T cells enriched from blood (not recorded which). The receptor's source is a woman aged 30 to 39 who had been exposed to COVID-19. This sequence joins TRBV11-2 and TRBJ1-2; TRBD1 agrees at 7 bases. The CDR3 coding sequence is TGTGCCAGCAGCTTAAGGGACAGTGCTTTGGGCTACACCTTC. Translating it yields CASSLRDSALGYTF.